The TCR beta chain described here comes from a study of blood T cell repertoires in COVID-19. This clone has a handful of counts. Looked up from germline, CDR1 is SNHLY and CDR2 is FYNNEI. The CDR3 has 13 residues. With 5 bases removed from V and 5 bases from J, the gap between germline ends came to 12 bases. Only in-frame clones appear in the TCRdb table, and some are missing; sequencing was by immunoSEQ multiplex PCR. The sample lists 130,000 or so clones, roughly 71% seen once, with over 15% in the top ten. This sequence originates from a man older than 75 with acute or convalescent COVID-19. The chain is built from TRBV2 and TRBJ1-1; D is unclear. The sample comprised peripheral blood. The CDR3 here is CASSTSRGTEAFF. The CDR3 DNA reads TGTGCCAGCAGTACATCGAGAGGAACTGAAGCTTTCTTT.